These 25 T cell receptor beta chains share one sample of origin, sequenced in a study of control samples from healthy donors and cancer patients. Sequenced by immunoSEQ multiplex PCR; TCRdb stores in-frame clones only, minus some. The table shows approximately 190,000 clones, with approximately 90% occurring only once. Sequencing input: blood. Source of these receptors: a man aged 25 to 45 in good health.

The V gene is TRBV5-6, the J gene TRBJ1-1, with a tentative D call TRBD1 (5 bases). Germline CDR1 SGHDT, CDR2 YYEEEE. The CDR3 runs 14 residues. Trimming pared 3 bases from V and 1 base from J, leaving 10 bases between. CDR3 region: CASSSGRRNTEAFF. The DNA for the CDR3 is TGTGCCAGCAGCTCGGGACGGAGGAACACTGAAGCTTTCTTT.

The genes are TRBV6-6 and TRBJ2-7; D is perhaps TRBD1 or TRBD2 (6 bases each). V dropped 5 bases and J dropped 0 bases, with 14 bases sitting between them. Germline V gene lookup returns CDR1 MNHNY and CDR2 SVGAGI (reference sequence). CDR3 length: 15 amino acids. For the CDR3, the DNA is TGTGCCAGCAGTCAGCGGAGGGGGAACTCCTACGAGCAGTACTTC. It yields the protein CASSQRRGNSYEQYF.

This clone is a singleton in its sample. The chain uses TRBV5-1 and TRBJ1-1; D unresolved. This CDR3 contains 15 residues. With 5 bases removed from V and 4 bases from J, the gap between germline ends came to 18 bases. Per the germline V gene, CDR1 is SGHRS and CDR2 is YFSETQ. This CDR3 reads CASSAFISGGTEAFF. CDR3 coding DNA: TGCGCCAGCAGTGCGTTTATCTCCGGTGGCACTGAAGCTTTCTTT.

This clone was observed a single time. This CDR3 reads CASSHRFANTGELFF. The CDR3 region has the DNA TGTGCCAGCAGTCACCGGTTCGCGAACACCGGGGAGCTGTTTTTT. This chain links TRBV6-5 with TRBJ2-2; no firm D call. Germline V gene data show CDR1 as MNHEY and CDR2 as SVGAGI. Trimming took 5 bases from V and 0 from J, leaving 10 bases between them. The CDR3 loop spans 15 amino acids.

This chain joins TRBV5-1 and TRBJ2-4; perhaps TRBD1 as D (5 bases). V was trimmed by 0 bases and J by 1 base, leaving 17 bases between them. CDR3 length equals 18 residues. The germline CDR1 and CDR2 sequences are SGHRS and YFSETQ. In DNA, the CDR3 is TGCGCCAGCAGCTTGGTCGGACAATACCATCTTGCCAAAAACATTCAGTACTTC. Residues: CASSLVGQYHLAKNIQYF.

This rearrangement joins TRBV6-4 to TRBJ1-6, with TRBD1 matching 9 bases. Trimming cost V 0 bases and J 9 bases; bases outside gene matches: 6. This CDR3 spans 16 amino acids. Looked up from germline, CDR1 is MRHNA and CDR2 is SNTAGT. This chain's CDR3 is CASSDSFGTGSSPLHF. The CDR3 DNA reads as TGTGCCAGCAGTGACTCTTTCGGGACAGGGAGTTCACCCCTCCACTTT.

J is TRBJ2-1 and V is TRBV27, with D possibly called TRBD1 or TRBD2 (6 bases each). V lost 0 bases and J lost 5, with 8 bases in between. Germline-derived CDR1 and CDR2 are MNHEY and SMNVEV (reference sequence). This CDR3 is 14 amino acids long. DNA of the CDR3: TGTGCCAGCAGTTTATCGAGGGGGGACAATGAGCAGTTCTTC. Its translation: CASSLSRGDNEQFF.

This clone has a single count. The V and J genes are TRBV19 and TRBJ1-1; D is undetermined. The CDR3 length is 14 residues. V was clipped by 5 bases and J by 0 bases, with 10 bases between them. Germline loops: CDR1 LNHDA, CDR2 SQIVND (reference sequence). For the CDR3, the DNA is TGTGCCAGTAGTGTCCGCACTTTGAACACTGAAGCTTTCTTT. This encodes CASSVRTLNTEAFF.

The V and J genes are TRBV6-1 and TRBJ2-2, with D perhaps matching TRBD1 or TRBD2 (6 bases each). Germline V gene lookup returns CDR1 MNHNS and CDR2 SASEGT. This CDR3 contains 16 residues. V gave up 1 base and J gave up 3 bases, with 12 bases separating them. The CDR3 here is CASSEVWGAHTGELFF. CDR3 in DNA: TGTGCCAGCAGTGAAGTTTGGGGGGCCCACACCGGGGAGCTGTTTTTT.

V gene TRBV5-1 combines with J gene TRBJ2-1, with a tentative D call TRBD1 (6 bases). V was clipped by 4 bases and J by 9 bases, with 26 bases between them. CDR1 and CDR2 from the germline V gene are SGHRS and YFSETQ. The CDR3 extends over 17 amino acids. The CDR3 spells CASSMSRGAGATREQFF. The CDR3 DNA reads as TGCGCCAGCAGCATGAGCAGGGGAGCAGGGGCTACACGTGAGCAGTTCTTC.

CDR3 sequence (DNA): TGTGCCAGCAGTATACAGAACTTGATGGATACGCAGTATTTT. It translates to CASSIQNLMDTQYF. The chain carries TRBV6-5 and TRBJ2-3, with D hard to call. Germline assignment: CDR1 MNHEY and CDR2 SVGAGI. The CDR3 sequence is 14 residues long. V lost 5 bases and J 6 bases, leaving 15 bases between the germline ends.

The chain uses TRBV29-1 and TRBJ2-5; D is perhaps TRBD2 (5 bases). V gave up 6 bases and J gave up 4 bases, with 12 bases separating them. CDR1 and CDR2 from the germline V gene are SQVTM and ANQGSEA. The length of the CDR3 is 12 residues. The CDR3: CSVMRRRETQYF. CDR3 in DNA: TGCAGCGTCATGCGGAGGCGAGAGACCCAGTACTTC.

In regard to this clone: At one end the junction does not follow the germline gene, possibly because of a read error. The chain couples TRBV6-1 to TRBJ2-2; D possibly corresponds to TRBD1 (5 bases). Germline lookup yields CDR1 MNHNS and CDR2 SASEGT. The CDR3 is 15 residues long. The CDR3 sequence is CASSQATANTGELFF. In DNA, the CDR3 is TGTGCCAGCAGTCAAGCGACAGCGAACACCGGGGAGCTGTTTTTT.

The rearrangement uses TRBV27 and TRBJ1-2; D is perhaps TRBD1 (5 bases). Germline assignment: CDR1 MNHEY and CDR2 SMNVEV (reference sequence). The CDR3 runs 13 residues. Trimming shortened V by 6 bases and J by 8 bases, and 16 bases separated the two germline ends. CDR3 in DNA: TGTGCCAGCAGCCAAAGGGGCGGGATAGGCTACACCTTC. Its translation is CASSQRGGIGYTF.

This chain joins TRBV7-9 and TRBJ1-2; D possibly corresponds to TRBD1 (5 bases). The CDR3 length is 15 residues. Trimming took 2 bases from V and 5 from J, leaving 15 bases between them. Germline V CDR1 and CDR2: SEHNR, FQNEAQ (reference sequence). CDR3 DNA sequence: TGTGCCAGCAGCTTATCAGGGACCGTGGTTTATGGCTACACCTTC. It encodes CASSLSGTVVYGYTF. Based on the CDR3 plus reference TRBV7-9 and TRBJ1-2, the full variable domain is DTGVSQNPRHKITKRGQNVTFRCDPISEHNRLYWYRQTLGQGPEFLTYFQNEAQLEKSRLLSDRFSAERPKGSFSTLEIQRTEQGDSAMYLCASSLSGTVVYGYTFGSGTRLTVV.

The V gene is TRBV9, the J gene TRBJ1-2; D might be TRBD1 (5 bases). The germline V gene has CDR1 SGDLS and CDR2 YYNGEE. V was pared by 0 bases and J by 5 bases, with 14 bases between. The CDR3 spans 15 residues. CDR3 sequence: CASSVARGLQYGYTF. The CDR3 DNA follows: TGTGCCAGCAGCGTAGCGCGGGGCTTACAATATGGCTACACCTTC.

The chain is built from TRBV12-3 or TRBV12-4 and TRBJ2-7; D gene uncertain. The V and J ends lost 5 bases and 8 bases respectively, with 13 bases between them. The CDR3 is made up of 12 amino acids. CDR3 sequence (DNA): TGTGCCAGCAGTCTAAGGGTTATTAAGCAGTACTTC. Translating it yields CASSLRVIKQYF.

The chain couples TRBV7-2 to TRBJ2-3, with 7 bases that match TRBD2. Germline assignment: CDR1 SGHTA and CDR2 FQGNSA. CDR3 length: 16 residues. V gave up 2 bases and J gave up 5 bases; unmatched junction bases: 10. The CDR3: CASSLRDGRGIDTQYF. CDR3 nucleotides: TGTGCCAGCAGCTTAAGGGACGGGCGGGGGATAGATACGCAGTATTTT.

The V and J genes are TRBV6-1 and TRBJ1-2, with 8 bases lining up with TRBD1. The CDR3 is 17 residues long. The ends lost 3 bases at V and 4 bases at J; junction bases unmatched: 13. The V gene's germline CDR1 is MNHNS and CDR2 SASEGT. CDR3 coding DNA: TGTGCCAGCAGTGATGCGGACAGGGTGGCGGGGTTCTATGGCTACACCTTC. This sequence encodes CASSDADRVAGFYGYTF.

V gene TRBV6-6 combines with J gene TRBJ2-3; D ambiguous. V was trimmed by 6 bases and J by 0 bases, leaving 10 bases between them. The CDR3 sequence is 14 residues long. Per germline, CDR1 MNHNY and CDR2 SVGAGI (reference sequence). The CDR3 spells CASRVTPSTDTQYF. In nucleotides, the CDR3 is TGTGCCAGCAGAGTAACGCCTAGCACAGATACGCAGTATTTT.

The CDR3 DNA reads as TGCGCCAGCAGCCACGAGGACAGGGCAGTAGCTTTCTTT. This translates into CASSHEDRAVAFF. This rearrangement joins TRBV4-1 to TRBJ1-1; 8 nucleotides align to TRBD1. Trimming at V came to 3 bases and at J to 10 bases, leaving 7 bases not matched to a gene. CDR3 length: 13 residues. CDR1 is MGHRA and CDR2 is YSYEKL in the germline V gene.

This clone came up once. V gene TRBV19 combines with J gene TRBJ2-2, with D perhaps TRBD1 or TRBD2 (5 bases each). CDR1 and CDR2 (germline): LNHDA, SQIVND (reference sequence). Trimming removed 3 bases at V and 1 base at J, with 6 bases between. The CDR3 is 14 residues long. CDR3: CASSMGVNTGELFF. CDR3 coding DNA: TGTGCCAGTAGTATGGGGGTGAACACCGGGGAGCTGTTTTTT.

V usage is TRBV18 and J usage is TRBJ1-1; perhaps TRBD1 as D (5 bases). Between the trimmed V and J ends, which lost 1 base and 4 bases, there was a span of 13 bases. CDR3 size: 15 residues. Germline values: CDR1 KGHSH, CDR2 LQKENI. The CDR3 DNA reads TGTGCCAGCTCACCACGGGGGATTGATGGCACTGAAGCTTTCTTT. Protein product: CASSPRGIDGTEAFF.

This chain connects TRBV4-1 to TRBJ2-1, with a tentative D call TRBD2 (6 bases). Per germline, CDR1 MGHRA and CDR2 YSYEKL. Trimming cost V 0 bases and J 4 bases, with 13 bases left between them. The CDR3 spans 16 residues. The CDR3 is CASSQDLATGYNEQFF. Written as DNA, the CDR3 is TGCGCCAGCAGCCAAGATCTAGCGACCGGATACAATGAGCAGTTCTTC.

DNA for the CDR3: TGCAGTGCCCTAGATAGGGGTGAGCAGTTCTTC. It specifies CSALDRGEQFF. The chain uses TRBV20-1 and TRBJ2-1, with D possibly matching TRBD1 (5 bases). This CDR3 is 11 amino acids long. Deletions cut 6 bases from V and 9 bases from J, with 12 bases between. From germline, CDR1 is DFQATT and CDR2 SNEGSKA (reference sequence).